The 16 T cell receptor beta chains presented below share a single source sample, sequenced in a study of T-cell memory formation after mild COVID-19. One entry per CDR3 protein, called by TCRdb with MiXCR from the 5' RACE reads. Here the sample spans about 340,000 distinct CDR3 sequences, around 13% being singletons. Sequenced material: PBMCs or a T cell subset sorted from them (not recorded which). The origin of the receptors is a man aged 18 to 29 who had mild COVID-19 (a few samples of this study predate the infection). Cell type and time point are not known.

V gene TRBV6-5 combines with J gene TRBJ1-6; 8 nucleotides line up with TRBD1. The CDR3 is 19 residues long. The V gene end was trimmed by 2 bases and the J gene end by 0 bases; junction bases not matched to a gene: 9. Germline loops: CDR1 MNHEY, CDR2 SVGAGI. In nucleotides, the CDR3 is TGTGCCAGCAGTTACCGGGCAGGGGGCGCGAGCTCCTATAATTCACCCCTCCACTTT. It specifies CASSYRAGGASSYNSPLHF.

The genes are TRBV7-8 and TRBJ1-5; D uncertain. V was trimmed by 1 base and J by 6 bases, leaving 7 bases between them. CDR1 SGHVS and CDR2 FQNEAQ come from the germline V gene. This CDR3 spans 13 amino acids. This chain's CDR3 is CASSLGPAQPQHF. CDR3 in DNA: TGTGCCAGCAGCTTAGGCCCGGCTCAGCCCCAGCATTTT.

The genes are TRBV10-3 and TRBJ2-7; D perhaps matches TRBD2 (7 bases). Germline V gene lookup returns CDR1 ENHRY and CDR2 SYGVKD. V was clipped by 2 bases and J by 4 bases, with 15 bases between them. This CDR3 region has 15 residues. CDR3: CAISEGGGSVYEQYF. As DNA, the CDR3 is TGTGCCATCAGTGAGGGCGGGGGCAGTGTATACGAGCAGTACTTC.

In its sample, this clonotype was seen a few times. This chain uses TRBV5-4 with TRBJ2-1; no clear D gene. V dropped 4 bases and J dropped 14 bases, with 13 bases sitting between them. CDR1 and CDR2 from the germline V gene are SGHNT and YYREEE (reference sequence). This CDR3 has 11 residues. CDR3 sequence reads: CASSDGKEKFF. The CDR3 nucleotides read TGTGCCAGCAGCGATGGAAAAGAGAAGTTCTTC.

This clonotype turned up a few times. This chain uses TRBV9 with TRBJ2-7; TRBD1 aligns across 7 bases. After removal of 3 bases from V and 1 base from J, the junction contained 7 bases not matched to a gene. The CDR3 contains 15 residues. CDR1 SGDLS and CDR2 YYNGEE come from the germline V gene. The CDR3 loop is CASSAQGQASYEQYF. DNA for the CDR3: TGTGCCAGCAGCGCACAAGGACAGGCTTCCTACGAGCAGTACTTC.

This clonotype was observed a handful of times. The chain employs TRBV11-2 and TRBJ2-1, with 12 nucleotides matching TRBD2. Per the germline V gene, CDR1 is SGHAT and CDR2 is FQNNGV. The CDR3 covers 15 residues. V shed 6 bases and J 7 bases; nucleotides not matched to a gene: 7. Here the CDR3 DNA reads TGTGCCAGCAGACACCTAGCGGGGGGGCCAAATGAGCAGTTCTTC. Its protein product is CASRHLAGGPNEQFF.

The V call is TRBV6-5, the J call TRBJ1-2; D unclear. Trimming pared 6 bases from V and 8 bases from J, leaving 16 bases between. The length of the CDR3 is 13 residues. Germline V gene sequence: CDR1 MNHEY, CDR2 SVGAGI. The CDR3 DNA sequence: TGTGCCAGCAGGCAAGGACTCCTAGGGGGCTACACCTTC. Amino acids: CASRQGLLGGYTF.

This clonotype was detected ten times or more. The chain is built from TRBV4-2 and TRBJ1-1; D gene ambiguous. V lost 0 bases and J lost 1, with 3 bases in between. Per germline, CDR1 LGHNA and CDR2 YNFKEQ. CDR3 length equals 13 residues. CDR3 bases: TGTGCCAGCAGCCAAGAAAAGAACACTGAAGCTTTCTTT. Residues: CASSQEKNTEAFF.

V gene TRBV5-1 combines with J gene TRBJ2-2; TRBD1 is a possible D gene (5 bases). The CDR3 extends over 16 amino acids. In germline, CDR1 is SGHRS, CDR2 YFSETQ. Trimming pared 0 bases from V and 0 bases from J, leaving 9 bases between. The CDR3 DNA sequence: TGCGCCAGCAGCTTGGGACAGACCGCGAACACCGGGGAGCTGTTTTTT. Amino acids: CASSLGQTANTGELFF.

The chain couples TRBV5-1 to TRBJ2-7; D perhaps matches TRBD2 (5 bases). This CDR3 spans 15 amino acids. The germline V gene encodes CDR1 SGHRS and CDR2 YFSETQ. V was trimmed by 5 bases and J by 5 bases, leaving 20 bases between them. CDR3 sequence: CASRAGEGLDDEQYV. As DNA, the CDR3 is TGCGCCAGCAGGGCGGGTGAGGGCTTAGACGACGAGCAGTACGTC.

Only a few counts were recorded for this clonotype. V usage is TRBV6-1 and J usage is TRBJ1-1, with D uncertain. V shed 5 bases and J shed 4 bases, with 11 bases lying between them. This CDR3 comprises 13 residues. Germline CDR1 and CDR2: MNHNS and SASEGT. CDR3 loop: CASSSWERTEAFF. CDR3 DNA: TGTGCCAGCAGTAGCTGGGAGCGCACTGAAGCTTTCTTT.

The genes are TRBV20-1 and TRBJ2-5; 9 bases line up with TRBD1. Germline CDR1 is DFQATT and CDR2 is SNEGSKA (reference sequence). Germline trimming cut 6 bases from V and 3 bases from J; bases unmatched to any gene: 8. CDR3 length: 14 amino acids. The CDR3 sequence: CSASPGQGKETQYF. The CDR3 DNA reads TGCAGTGCAAGCCCGGGACAGGGTAAAGAGACCCAGTACTTC.

A few counts support this clonotype. This chain links TRBV7-9 with TRBJ2-6, with D tentatively TRBD2 (5 bases). Germline CDR1 is SEHNR and CDR2 is FQNEAQ (reference sequence). Trimming took off 2 bases at V and 4 bases at J, with 15 bases between the two ends. The CDR3 is 17 amino acids. The chain's CDR3 is CASSLLVGGPGANVLTF. The CDR3 coding sequence is TGTGCCAGCAGCTTACTGGTTGGAGGTCCGGGGGCCAACGTCCTGACTTTC.

The genes are TRBV7-3 and TRBJ2-2; 10 bases are shared with TRBD2. Per germline, CDR1 SGHTA and CDR2 FQGTGA. V trimming: 4 bases; J trimming: 6 bases; junction bases outside the gene matches: 8. The CDR3 extends over 16 amino acids. The CDR3 reads CASSYIPGLASGELFF. The CDR3 nucleotides read TGTGCCAGCAGCTATATCCCGGGACTAGCGTCCGGGGAGCTGTTTTTT.

V is TRBV5-4 and J is TRBJ2-7; D may be TRBD1 (6 bases). The CDR3 length is 16 residues. Germline CDR1 reads SGHNT; CDR2 reads YYREEE (reference sequence). V dropped 4 bases and J dropped 0 bases, with 17 bases sitting between them. The DNA for the CDR3 is TGTGCCAGCAGCCTACCCGGGACACAGAGCTCCTACGAGCAGTACTTC. This codes for CASSLPGTQSSYEQYF.

This sequence joins TRBV7-2 and TRBJ1-2; possibly TRBD1 for D (6 bases). The CDR3 has 14 amino acids. V lost 2 bases to trimming and J lost 6 bases, with 13 bases between them. Germline V CDR1 and CDR2: SGHTA, FQGNSA. CDR3 residues: CASSLQDAGDGYTF. CDR3 nucleotides: TGTGCCAGCAGCTTACAGGACGCAGGGGATGGCTACACCTTC. The full variable domain, its missing parts supplied by reference TRBV7-2 and TRBJ1-2, is GAGVSQSPSNKVTEKGKDVELRCDPISGHTALYWYRQSLGQGLEFLIYFQGNSAPDKSGLPSDRFSAERTGGSVSTLTIQRTQQEDSAVYLCASSLQDAGDGYTFGSGTRLTVV.